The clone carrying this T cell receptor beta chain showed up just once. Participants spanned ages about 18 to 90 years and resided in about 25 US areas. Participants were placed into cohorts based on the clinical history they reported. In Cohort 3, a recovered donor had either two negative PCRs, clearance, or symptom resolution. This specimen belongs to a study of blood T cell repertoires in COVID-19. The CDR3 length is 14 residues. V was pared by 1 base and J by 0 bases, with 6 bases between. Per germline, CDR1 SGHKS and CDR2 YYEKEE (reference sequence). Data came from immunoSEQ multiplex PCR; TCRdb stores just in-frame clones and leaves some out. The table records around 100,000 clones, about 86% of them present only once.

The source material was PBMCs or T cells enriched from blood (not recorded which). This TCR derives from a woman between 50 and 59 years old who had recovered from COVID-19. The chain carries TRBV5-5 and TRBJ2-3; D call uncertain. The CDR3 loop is CASSLFQSTDTQYF. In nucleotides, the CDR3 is TGTGCCAGCAGCTTGTTCCAAAGCACAGATACGCAGTATTTT.